This T cell receptor (beta chain) comes out of a study of T cell repertoires in cytomegalovirus infection. Study information: Public TCR beta signature analysis indicated the presence of both CMV infection and matching HLA type.

Trimming left V 3 bases short and J 4 bases short, with 23 bases between. Germline CDR1 reads SGHVS; CDR2 reads FQNEAQ. This CDR3 is built from 18 residues. This clonotype was seen repeatedly, ten times or more. As yet, its antigen is unknown. TCRdb processed the reads anew with MiXCR; each CDR3 protein has one entry. In the table there are about 900,000 distinct CDR3 sequences, around 29% of which are singletons. This chain connects TRBV7-8 to TRBJ2-3; unclear D gene. This clonotype was sampled from a human donor in good health (CMV status not recorded). Some clones in this sample may be carry-over from other donors' samples. Source: cultured CD8+ T cells from PBMCs, taken from culture after CMV antigen stimulation. CDR3 region: CASSFGREVYMFADTQYF. The CDR3 nucleotides read TGTGCCAGCAGCTTCGGCAGAGAGGTATACATGTTCGCAGATACGCAGTATTTT. The full variable domain, with the rest looked up from reference TRBV7-8 and TRBJ2-3, is GAGVSQSPRYKVAKRGQDVALRCDPISGHVSLFWYQQALGQGPEFLTYFQNEAQLDKSGLPSDRFFAERPEGSVSTLKIQRTQQEDSAVYLCASSFGREVYMFADTQYFGPGTRLTVL.